Shown below are 22 T cell receptor beta chains from a single sample sequenced in a study of blood T cell repertoires in COVID-19. Clones were read by immunoSEQ multiplex PCR, and TCRdb kept only the in-frame ones, dropping some. The data hold some 120,000 clones, with approximately 84% observed a single time. Sequenced material: peripheral blood. All receptors derive from a woman in her 30s who had recovered from COVID-19.

The chain links TRBV15 to TRBJ2-1; possible D gene TRBD2, 5 bases. The V end lost 2 bases, the J end lost 5 bases, and 10 bases lay between the germline ends. CDR3 length: 14 amino acids. CDR1 LNHNV and CDR2 YYDKDF come from the germline V gene (reference sequence). The CDR3 sequence is CATSRTPGNNEQFF. The CDR3 DNA reads as TGTGCCACCAGCAGAACTCCGGGGAACAATGAGCAGTTCTTC.

The chain employs TRBV3-1 (or the pseudogene TRBV3-2) and TRBJ1-1; 7 bases match TRBD1. The V gene end was trimmed by 5 bases and the J gene end by 5 bases; junction bases not matched to a gene: 11. The CDR3 sequence is 15 residues long. CDR1 is LGHDT and CDR2 is YNNKEL in the germline V gene (reference sequence). CDR3: CASSSPKTGFTEAFF. As DNA, the CDR3 is TGTGCCAGCAGCAGCCCCAAGACAGGGTTTACTGAAGCTTTCTTT.

The chain is built from TRBV21-1 and TRBJ1-5; the table's D call, TRBD1, has no DNA check behind it. TRBV21-1 has pseudogene status. The CDR3 spans 18 residues. The chain's CDR3 is CASSKVGTVRYSNQPQHF. CDR3 in DNA: TGTGCCAGCAGCAAAGTGGGGACAGTGAGATATAGCAATCAGCCCCAGCATTTT.

This chain links TRBV6-5 with TRBJ2-3; 9 bases line up with TRBD2. Trimming cost V 6 bases and J 2 bases; bases outside gene matches: 6. CDR1 is MNHEY and CDR2 is SVGAGI in the germline V gene. The CDR3 has 15 amino acids. The CDR3 protein is CASRRERGVTDTQYF. Written as DNA, the CDR3 is TGTGCCAGCAGGAGGGAGCGGGGGGTCACAGATACGCAGTATTTT.

The chain joins TRBV7-6 to TRBJ2-3; TRBD2 agrees at 8 bases. From germline, CDR1 is SGHVS and CDR2 FNYEAQ. This CDR3 comprises 16 residues. With V trimmed by 0 bases and J by 8 bases, 10 bases remained unmatched. CDR3 sequence reads: CASSLANGGAFGTQYF. The CDR3 coding sequence is TGTGCCAGCAGCTTAGCAAACGGGGGGGCGTTCGGTACGCAGTATTTT.

Here the CDR3 DNA reads TGCGCCAGCAGTCAAATCACTAGCGGTGATCTTAAGGGGGTTTGCGGCACAGATACGCAGTATTTT. Protein product: CASSQITSGDLKGVCGTDTQYF. The V call is TRBV23-1, the J call TRBJ2-3; 8 bases fit TRBD2. TRBV23-1 is placed among ORFs of uncertain function. The length of the CDR3 is 22 residues. J was trimmed by 1 base and V by 2 bases; bases with no gene match: 23.

The chain couples TRBV10-3 to TRBJ2-1; 8 bases map to TRBD2. Germline CDR1 and CDR2: ENHRY and SYGVKD. V gave up 2 bases and J gave up 5 bases; unmatched junction bases: 11. This CDR3 region has 17 residues. The CDR3 here is CAISEPRTLAGNNEQFF. In nucleotides, the CDR3 is TGTGCCATCAGTGAGCCACGCACTTTAGCGGGGAACAATGAGCAGTTCTTC.

The rearrangement joins TRBV6-2 or TRBV6-3 to TRBJ2-5; 7 nucleotides line up with TRBD1. Looked up from germline, CDR1 is MNHEY and CDR2 is SVGEGT. The CDR3 sequence is 16 residues long. Trimming at V came to 4 bases and at J to 4 bases, leaving 12 bases not matched to a gene. CDR3 in DNA: TGTGCCAGCAGTTCTACTCTGACAGGGTCGGGAGAGACCCAGTACTTC. Protein sequence: CASSSTLTGSGETQYF.

This clone has more than one count but fewer than ten. The rearrangement joins TRBV2 to TRBJ2-7, with TRBD1 matching 7 bases. Trimming cost V 4 bases and J 6 bases; bases outside gene matches: 6. CDR3 length: 13 residues. Germline assignment: CDR1 SNHLY and CDR2 FYNNEI. CDR3 loop: CASSVDRETEQYF. The CDR3 DNA is TGTGCCAGCAGTGTAGACAGGGAGACCGAGCAGTACTTC.

V and J are TRBV29-1 and TRBJ2-1, with 15 positions matching TRBD2. The CDR3 sequence is 15 residues long. The V gene end was trimmed by 6 bases and the J gene end by 5 bases; junction bases not matched to a gene: 5. CDR1 and CDR2 (germline): SQVTM, ANQGSEA. CDR3 bases: TGCAGCGTAGAGGGGACTAGCGGGAGGAACAATGAGCAGTTCTTC. Its translation is CSVEGTSGRNNEQFF.

This chain uses TRBV2 with TRBJ2-3, with D perhaps matching TRBD2 (5 bases). Germline-derived CDR1 and CDR2 are SNHLY and FYNNEI. V was pared by 1 base and J by 6 bases, with 11 bases between. This CDR3 has 14 residues. The CDR3 loop reads CASSEGEYGDTQYF. CDR3 DNA sequence: TGTGCCAGCAGTGAAGGGGAGTATGGGGATACGCAGTATTTT.

The CDR3 loop reads CASMAGADEKLFF. In nucleotides, the CDR3 is TGTGCCAGCATGGCAGGGGCAGATGAAAAACTGTTTTTT. The rearrangement uses TRBV12-3 or TRBV12-4 and TRBJ1-4; D is possibly TRBD1 (6 bases). This CDR3 spans 13 amino acids. V dropped 7 bases and J dropped 6 bases, with 12 bases sitting between them.

This chain joins TRBV19 and TRBJ2-1, with 8 nucleotides matching TRBD2. Unmatched junction bases numbered 2, after V lost 4 bases and J lost 0 bases. The CDR3 spans 15 residues. CDR1 is LNHDA, CDR2 SQIVND, per germline (reference sequence). The CDR3 region is CASSSGRISYNEQFF. CDR3 coding DNA: TGTGCCAGTAGTAGCGGGAGGATCTCCTACAATGAGCAGTTCTTC.

J is TRBJ2-7 and V is TRBV14; D might be TRBD1 (5 bases). There are 13 residues in the CDR3. With 4 bases removed from V and 4 bases from J, the gap between germline ends came to 11 bases. Looked up from germline, CDR1 is SGHDN and CDR2 is FVKESK. CDR3 protein: CASSPSDTYEQYF. The CDR3 coding sequence is TGTGCCAGCAGCCCATCGGACACGTACGAGCAGTACTTC.

V gene TRBV12-3 or TRBV12-4 combines with J gene TRBJ1-2; 7 positions match TRBD1. With 6 bases clipped from V and 6 bases from J, the junction kept 7 bases outside the gene matches. The CDR3 consists of 13 residues. CDR3 residues: CASRRGQPNGYTF. In nucleotides, the CDR3 is TGTGCCAGCAGAAGGGGACAGCCTAATGGCTACACCTTC.

Concerning this clone itself: A junction end diverges from the germline sequence, so it may reflect a read error. The chain carries TRBV7-7 and TRBJ2-3, with a possible D match to TRBD2 (6 bases). Per the germline V gene, CDR1 is SSHAT and CDR2 is FNYEAQ (reference sequence). This CDR3 has 18 amino acids. The CDR3 nucleotides are TGTGCTAGCAGCTTAGGTCCCCGGGGGAGAGGAGGCACAGATACGCAGTATTTT. Its translation is CASSLGPRGRGGTDTQYF.

This rearrangement joins TRBV7-2 to TRBJ2-7, with D perhaps matching TRBD2 (6 bases). There are 15 residues in the CDR3. With 0 bases removed from V and 1 base from J, the gap between germline ends came to 10 bases. Germline lookup yields CDR1 SGHTA and CDR2 FQGNSA. CDR3 in DNA: TGTGCCAGCAGCTTAGCCTCGGGACTGTCCTACGAGCAGTACTTC. This encodes CASSLASGLSYEQYF.

The genes are TRBV30 and TRBJ2-3; 8 nucleotides match TRBD1. CDR3 length equals 15 residues. From germline, CDR1 is GTSNPN and CDR2 SVGIG (reference sequence). J gave up 5 bases and V 0 bases, and 7 bases lay outside the gene matches. This CDR3 reads CAWSVWAGGGDTQYF. The CDR3 DNA follows: TGTGCCTGGAGTGTCTGGGCAGGGGGCGGAGATACGCAGTATTTT. The full variable domain, completed using reference TRBV30 and TRBJ2-3, is SQTIHQWPATLVQPVGSPLSLECTVEGTSNPNLYWYRQAAGRGLQLLFYSVGIGQISSEVPQNLSASRPQDRQFILSSKKLLLSDSGFYLCAWSVWAGGGDTQYFGPGTRLTVL.

The CDR3 coding sequence is TGCGCCAGCAGCTTGGACGGGACTTCGATATACACAGATACGCAGTATTTT. Its protein is CASSLDGTSIYTDTQYF. This chain connects TRBV5-1 to TRBJ2-3, with D tentatively TRBD2 (6 bases). V lost 0 bases to trimming and J lost 2 bases, with 16 bases between them. Germline values: CDR1 SGHRS, CDR2 YFSETQ. The CDR3 consists of 17 residues.

V gene TRBV5-4 combines with J gene TRBJ2-5; 12 nucleotides agree with TRBD2. Germline V lookup: CDR1 SGHNT, CDR2 YYREEE (reference sequence). Trimming cost V 4 bases and J 4 bases; bases outside gene matches: 2. This CDR3 has 14 residues. The CDR3 sequence: CASSLLAGGETQYF. DNA for the CDR3: TGTGCCAGCAGCCTACTAGCGGGGGGAGAGACCCAGTACTTC.

This clone was seen ten or more times. The chain combines TRBV1 with TRBJ2-3; TRBD2 was called by the table and not checked on the DNA. TRBV1 is given as a pseudogene. This CDR3 spans 20 amino acids. CDR3 sequence: CTSSQDSVWVTSGYTDTQYF. The CDR3 DNA reads as TGCACCAGCAGCCAAGATTCTGTGTGGGTCACTAGCGGGTACACAGATACGCAGTATTTT.

This chain connects TRBV9 to TRBJ1-2; TRBD1 aligns across 10 bases. Per germline, CDR1 SGDLS and CDR2 YYNGEE. J was trimmed by 7 bases and V by 4 bases; bases with no gene match: 7. The CDR3 has 14 residues. CDR3 nucleotide sequence: TGTGCCAGCAGCACCCGGGACAGGGGAACTGGCTACACCTTC. This encodes CASSTRDRGTGYTF.